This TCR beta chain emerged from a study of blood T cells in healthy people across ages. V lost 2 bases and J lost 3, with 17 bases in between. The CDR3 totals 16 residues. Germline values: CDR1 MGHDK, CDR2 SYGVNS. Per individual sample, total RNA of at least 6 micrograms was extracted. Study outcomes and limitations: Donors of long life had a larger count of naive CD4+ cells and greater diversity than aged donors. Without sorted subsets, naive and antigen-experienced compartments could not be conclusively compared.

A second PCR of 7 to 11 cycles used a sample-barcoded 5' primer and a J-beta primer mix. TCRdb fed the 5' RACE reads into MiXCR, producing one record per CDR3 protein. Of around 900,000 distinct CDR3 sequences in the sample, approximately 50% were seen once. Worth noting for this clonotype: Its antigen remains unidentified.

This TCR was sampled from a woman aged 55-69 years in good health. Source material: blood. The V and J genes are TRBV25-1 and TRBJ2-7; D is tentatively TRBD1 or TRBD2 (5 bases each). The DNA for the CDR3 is TGTGCCAGCAGTGAAATGGGGCTAGCCCACATCTACGAGCAGTACTTC. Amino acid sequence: CASSEMGLAHIYEQYF.